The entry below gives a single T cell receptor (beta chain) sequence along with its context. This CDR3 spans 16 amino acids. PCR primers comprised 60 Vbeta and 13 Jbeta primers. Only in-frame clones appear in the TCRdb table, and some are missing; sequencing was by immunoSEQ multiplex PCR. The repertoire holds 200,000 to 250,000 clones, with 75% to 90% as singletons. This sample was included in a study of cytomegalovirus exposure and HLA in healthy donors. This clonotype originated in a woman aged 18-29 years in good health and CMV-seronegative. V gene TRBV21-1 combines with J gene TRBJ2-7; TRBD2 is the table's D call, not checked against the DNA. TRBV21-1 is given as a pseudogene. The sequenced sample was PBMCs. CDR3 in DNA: TGTGCCAGCAGCAAAAAATTAGCGGGGGTCCTCTACGAGCAGTACTTC. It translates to CASSKKLAGVLYEQYF.